This entry features one TCR beta chain sequence. Which antigen it targets is not known. The sample holds no much larger clone one base away, and base qualities are not on file. The sample is drawn from a study of blood T cell repertoires in COVID-19 (dated by TCRdb to the early 2020s). With regard to the full study: The collaborator samples originated in the United States, Italy and Spain and spanned the acute and convalescent phases of COVID-19. The material from the prospective study consisted of cDNA or gDNA derived from T cells, B-cell-depleted T cells, or PBMCs. Subjects who had been exposed to COVID-19, were actively infected with it, or had recovered from it provided the deeply sampled blood TCRbeta repertoires that made up the dataset. The repertoires were released in a freely available public database meant as a resource for research on the immune response to SARS-CoV-2. The samples were drawn from the first 160 participants of the ongoing ImmuneRACE study and from 950 to 1,500 subjects provided by 6 global collaborators. Sample metadata almost always included a de-identified subject ID, COVID-19 status, age in years and sex. Where available, HLA class I and class II types were obtained from metadata supplied by the sample provider rather than from assay-based typing. General study outcomes and caveats: How much clinical and demographic metadata was included differed by source and by participant, and the metadata was provided uncurated.

Each collaborating institution followed its own protocols to collect whole blood in K2EDTA tubes. For TCRbeta analysis, collaborator samples were shipped as frozen whole blood, as isolated PBMCs, or as DNA extracted from either sample type. CDR1 SGHRS and CDR2 YFSETQ are derived from the germline V gene. Spanning cysteine to phenylalanine, the CDR3 consists of 14 amino acids. Only CDR3 DNA remains: 42 bases, in frame from the first base. The junction carries 14 bases between V and J, which are trimmed by 2 bases and 8 bases respectively. The immunoSEQ Assay, a bias-controlled multiplex PCR, was used to amplify TCRbeta CDR3 regions from genomic DNA. The source study handled its data this way. The number of nucleated cells in each sample was estimated from the amplification of reference gene primers within the assay. Sequence reads were collapsed and filtered to measure the absolute abundance of every unique TCRbeta CDR3 rearrangement. For each sample, productive Simpson clonality was calculated as the square root of Simpson's diversity index across productive rearrangements. TCRdb provides this immuneACCESS table in a form limited to in-frame rearrangements. Some clones are lacking; in checked studies, under half of them reflect an unresolved V gene, and why the rest are absent is not known. Clonal size and the V and J genes are those of that table, whereas D and trimming came from the DNA. Recorded for this sample are over 150,000 clones; roughly nine tenths of them occurred a single time. The ten largest make up about 1% of the sample.

The chain employs TRBV5-1 and TRBJ2-1; no D segment can be confidently identified. Sequencing was done on a sample of peripheral blood. The sequence was collected from a man younger than 45 with acute or convalescent COVID-19. The bases read TGCGCCAGCAGCTTTTCGCCCCAGGTCTATGAGCAGTTCTTC. It encodes CASSFSPQVYEQFF. When the CDR3 is completed using the reference TRBV5-1 and TRBJ2-1 genes on either side, the full variable domain is KAGVTQTPRYLIKTRGQQVTLSCSPISGHRSVSWYQQTPGQGLQFLFEYFSETQRNKGNFPGRFSGRQFSNSRSEMNVSTLELGDSALYLCASSFSPQVYEQFFGPGTRLTVL.